The present entry profiles one T cell receptor (beta chain) with its context. This sample is drawn from a study of siplizumab effects on memory and regulatory T cells. TCRdb keeps only in-frame clones here, not all; method: immunoSEQ multiplex PCR. Of over 100,000 clones listed, 92% are singletons. The trim removed 0 bases at V and 4 bases at J, leaving 7 bases unmatched. From germline, CDR1 is LGHNA and CDR2 YNFKEQ. The CDR3 contains 17 residues. Sequencing input: Tregs sorted from blood. The sequence derives from a human donor in good health. V is TRBV4-2 and J is TRBJ2-2; 8 bases agree with TRBD2. The CDR3 region is CASSQDPAGATTGELFF. DNA for the CDR3: TGTGCCAGCAGCCAAGATCCAGCGGGGGCGACCACCGGGGAGCTGTTTTTT.